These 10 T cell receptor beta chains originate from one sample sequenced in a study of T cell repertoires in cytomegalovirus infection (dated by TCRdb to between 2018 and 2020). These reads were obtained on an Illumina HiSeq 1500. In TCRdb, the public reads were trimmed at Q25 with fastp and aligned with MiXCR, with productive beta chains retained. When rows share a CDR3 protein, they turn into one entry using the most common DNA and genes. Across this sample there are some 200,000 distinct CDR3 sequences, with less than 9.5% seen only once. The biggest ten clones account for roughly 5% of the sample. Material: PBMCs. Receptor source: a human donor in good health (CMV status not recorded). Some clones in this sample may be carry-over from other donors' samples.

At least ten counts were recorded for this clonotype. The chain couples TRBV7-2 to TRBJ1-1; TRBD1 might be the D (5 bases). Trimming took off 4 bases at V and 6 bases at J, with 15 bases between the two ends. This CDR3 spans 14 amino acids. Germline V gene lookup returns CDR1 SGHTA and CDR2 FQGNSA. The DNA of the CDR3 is TGTGCCAGCAGCTCCCCCAGGGTGAGCGCTGAAGCTTTCTTT. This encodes CASSSPRVSAEAFF.

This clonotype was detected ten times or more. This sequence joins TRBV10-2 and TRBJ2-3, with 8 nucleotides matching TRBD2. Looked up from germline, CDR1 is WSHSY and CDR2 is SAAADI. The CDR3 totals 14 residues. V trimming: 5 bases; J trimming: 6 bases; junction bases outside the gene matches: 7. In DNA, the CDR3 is TGCGCCAGCAGTCGCGGCGGGGGGATTGATACGCAGTATTTT. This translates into CASSRGGGIDTQYF.

The CDR3 bases are TGCGCCAGCAGCCCGGGACTAGGACCCACCGGGGAGCTGTTTTTT. Residues: CASSPGLGPTGELFF. The chain links TRBV5-1 to TRBJ2-2; the match to TRBD2 covers 8 bases. The length of the CDR3 is 15 residues. With 4 bases clipped from V and 4 bases from J, the junction kept 6 bases outside the gene matches. Germline V CDR1 and CDR2: SGHRS, YFSETQ.

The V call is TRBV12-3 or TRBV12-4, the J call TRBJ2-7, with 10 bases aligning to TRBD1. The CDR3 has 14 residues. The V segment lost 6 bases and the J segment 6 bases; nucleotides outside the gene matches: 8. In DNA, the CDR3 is TGTGCCAGCAGCTGGGACAGGGGAAGATCCGAGCAGTACTTC. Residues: CASSWDRGRSEQYF.

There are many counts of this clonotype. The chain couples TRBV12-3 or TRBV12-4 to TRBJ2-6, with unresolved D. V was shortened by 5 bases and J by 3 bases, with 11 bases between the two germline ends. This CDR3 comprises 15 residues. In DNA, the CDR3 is TGTGCCAGCAGTCCCCAGTGGCTTGGGGCCAACGTCCTGACTTTC. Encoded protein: CASSPQWLGANVLTF.

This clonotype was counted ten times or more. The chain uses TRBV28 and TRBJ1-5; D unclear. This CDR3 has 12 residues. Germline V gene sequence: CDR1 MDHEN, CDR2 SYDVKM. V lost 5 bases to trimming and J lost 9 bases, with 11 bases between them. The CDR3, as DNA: TGTGCCAGCAGTCCACGCGCCCCGCCCCAGCATTTT. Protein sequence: CASSPRAPPQHF.

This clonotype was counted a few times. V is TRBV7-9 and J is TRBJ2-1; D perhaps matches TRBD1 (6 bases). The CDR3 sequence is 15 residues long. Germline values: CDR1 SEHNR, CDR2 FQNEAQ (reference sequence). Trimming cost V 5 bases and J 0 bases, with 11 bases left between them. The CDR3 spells CASSRDRSSYNEQFF. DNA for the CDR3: TGTGCCAGCAGCCGCGACAGGAGCTCCTACAATGAGCAGTTCTTC.

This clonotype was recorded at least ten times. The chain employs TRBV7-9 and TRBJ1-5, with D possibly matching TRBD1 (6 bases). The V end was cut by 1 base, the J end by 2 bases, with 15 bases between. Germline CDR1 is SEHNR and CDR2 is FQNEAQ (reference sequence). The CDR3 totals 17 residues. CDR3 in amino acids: CASSLDRAGEGNQPQHF. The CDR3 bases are TGTGCCAGCAGCTTAGATCGGGCAGGGGAAGGCAATCAGCCCCAGCATTTT.

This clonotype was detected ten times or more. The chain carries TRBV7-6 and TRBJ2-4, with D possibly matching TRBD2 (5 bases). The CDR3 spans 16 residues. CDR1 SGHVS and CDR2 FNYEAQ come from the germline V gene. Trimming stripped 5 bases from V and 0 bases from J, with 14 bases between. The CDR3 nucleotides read TGTGCCAGCAGCCCGAATAGCGTGGGAGCCAAAAACATTCAGTACTTC. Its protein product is CASSPNSVGAKNIQYF.

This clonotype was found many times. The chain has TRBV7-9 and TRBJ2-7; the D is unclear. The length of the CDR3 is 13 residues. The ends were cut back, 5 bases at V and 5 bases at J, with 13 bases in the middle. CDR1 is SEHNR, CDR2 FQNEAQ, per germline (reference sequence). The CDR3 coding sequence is TGTGCCAGCAGCGCCCCCCCGGCGAACGAGCAGTACTTC. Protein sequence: CASSAPPANEQYF. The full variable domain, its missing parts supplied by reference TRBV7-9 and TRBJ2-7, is DTGVSQNPRHKITKRGQNVTFRCDPISEHNRLYWYRQTLGQGPEFLTYFQNEAQLEKSRLLSDRFSAERPKGSFSTLEIQRTEQGDSAMYLCASSAPPANEQYFGPGTRLTVT.